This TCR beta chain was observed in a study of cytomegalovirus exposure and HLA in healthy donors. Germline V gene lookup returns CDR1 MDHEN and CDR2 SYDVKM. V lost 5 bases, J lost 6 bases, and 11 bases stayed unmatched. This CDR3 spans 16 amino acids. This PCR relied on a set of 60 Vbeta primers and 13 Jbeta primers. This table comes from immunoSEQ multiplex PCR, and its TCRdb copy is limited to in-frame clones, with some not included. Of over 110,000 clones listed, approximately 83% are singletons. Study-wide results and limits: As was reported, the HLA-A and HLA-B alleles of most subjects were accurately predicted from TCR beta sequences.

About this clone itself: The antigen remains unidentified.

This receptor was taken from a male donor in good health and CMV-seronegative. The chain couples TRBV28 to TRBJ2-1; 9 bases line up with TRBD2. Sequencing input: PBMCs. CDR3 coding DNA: TGTGCCAGCAGTCCACTCGCGGGACTAGCAAGCAATGAGCAGTTCTTC. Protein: CASSPLAGLASNEQFF.